This T cell receptor beta chain came from a study of CD8+ T cells in alopecia areata (dated by TCRdb to 2016 to 2019). General notes on the study: The treated patients, all with moderate-to-severe alopecia areata, were enrolled in an open-label pilot trial of oral tofacitinib given at 5 to 10 mg twice daily. Tofacitinib was administered for 6 to 18 months, and 6 months of follow-up off drug were then conducted to assess delayed response and recurrence. In treated patients, disease severity was measured using the SALT score, which gives the percentage of scalp surface area affected. To study T cell clonal expansion in alopecia areata, the researchers applied high-throughput TCRbeta sequencing to both the C3H/HeJ mouse model and human patients. Human TCRbeta sequencing covered scalp tissue and sorted CD4+ and CD8+ peripheral blood T cells from patchy and totalis/universalis alopecia areata patients and healthy controls. Tofacitinib-treated patients had biopsies at baseline and at 4 and 24 weeks of treatment, with a later scalp biopsy in several patients. Scalp clonality was compared across normal scalp (n=4), patchy alopecia areata scalp (n=8), and alopecia totalis/universalis scalp (n=8). The RNA source kit depended on sample type: the PAXgene miRNA kit for fixed scalp, the miRNeasy kit for PBMCs, and the RNeasy kit for mouse skin. immunoSEQ multiplex PCR using 35 Vbeta forward primers and 13 Jbeta reverse primers was used to amplify TCRbeta CDR3 regions. Study-level results and caveats: During tofacitinib treatment, many expanded lesional clones stuck around in both scalp and blood, and this persistence may partly explain why relapse happens after treatment is stopped. Unlike mouse skin, which is dominated by gammadelta T cells, normal human skin has resident alphabeta T cells that are also sequenced, and this complicates analysis of the scalp TCR repertoire. With tofacitinib, both scalp clonality and the number of expanded CD8+ clones among the top 100 scalp clones went down significantly. Higher clonality and more expanded CD8+ clones were observed in lesional scalp than in normal scalp, particularly in alopecia totalis/universalis, a finding suggestive of antigenic drive. Compared with mice, TCR sequences shared between patients were less clear, possibly partly because of HLA diversity across the patient population. The treated cohort was small, with a single nonresponder, so links between baseline CD8+ expansion and response need larger studies.

This clone was found a few times. Its antigen target is currently unknown. Base-call qualities are not available, and no considerably larger clone is one nucleotide away. CDR1 and CDR2 (SGHTA, FQGNSA) derive from the germline V gene. Including the terminal cysteine and phenylalanine, the CDR3 comprises 15 residues. Only the CDR3 region is kept as DNA, spanning 45 bases read in frame from base 1. V and J lose 5 bases and 5 bases, and a span of 16 bases separates them. Preparation of the library involved the immunoSEQ multiplex PCR assay. To provide template for TCR sequencing, every sample had RNA extracted and reverse transcribed into cDNA. SuperScript III was used to make first-strand cDNA, primed with a 2:1 mix of oligo-dT and random hexamers. A synthetic immune receptor repertoire was used to measure amplification bias, and any remaining bias was corrected computationally. As for the original processing: After raw reads were preprocessed to remove errors, the CDR3 was defined following IMGT conventions as running from the conserved cysteine to phenylalanine. Clonality was calculated as 1 minus Shannon entropy normalized by log2 of the number of productive unique TCRs. Scalp TCRbeta sequences were cross-referenced with sorted blood CD4 and CD8 repertoires so that the CD4 or CD8 identity of scalp clones could be inferred. The clones in this table, taken by TCRdb from immuneACCESS, are in-frame only. Not every clone is retained; where verified, under half of the shortfall comes from an unresolved V gene, and the cause of the rest is unknown. V and J calls and clone size are given by that table; D and trimming were obtained from the DNA. This sample holds approximately 180,000 clones; about three fifths were observed only once. The ten largest clones add up to approximately 1.3% of the sample.

Interpreted using the paper, the treatment or condition label stands for: oral pan-JAK inhibitor, 5-10 mg twice daily. Lesional scalp punch biopsies and peripheral blood were collected from alopecia areata patients. PBMCs were isolated by density centrifugation and stained for CD3, CD4 and CD8, and CD4+ and CD8+ T cells were sorted on a FACSAria. The clonotype comes from a human donor with alopecia areata. The rearranged chain carries TRBV7-2 and TRBJ2-1; TRBD2 is a weak D gene call, 7 bases matching. The starting material was CD4+ T cells sorted from blood, obtained between weeks 49 and 50, from a patient treated with tofacitinib. In nucleotides, the sequence is TGTGCCAGCAGCCACAGGGCGGGGGTCAACAATGAGCAGTTCTTC. Protein translation: CASSHRAGVNNEQFF.